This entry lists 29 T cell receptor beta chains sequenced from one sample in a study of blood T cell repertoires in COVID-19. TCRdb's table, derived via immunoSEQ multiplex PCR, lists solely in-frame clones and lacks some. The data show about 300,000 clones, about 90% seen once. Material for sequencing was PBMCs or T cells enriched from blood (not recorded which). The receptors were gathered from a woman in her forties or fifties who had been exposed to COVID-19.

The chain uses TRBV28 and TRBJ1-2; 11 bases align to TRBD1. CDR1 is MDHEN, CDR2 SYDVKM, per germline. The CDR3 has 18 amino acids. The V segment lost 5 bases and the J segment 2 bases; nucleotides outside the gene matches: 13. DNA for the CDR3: TGTGCCAGCAGTCCCGCCGGGACAGGGGGGAGTTGGAACTATGGCTACACCTTC. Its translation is CASSPAGTGGSWNYGYTF.

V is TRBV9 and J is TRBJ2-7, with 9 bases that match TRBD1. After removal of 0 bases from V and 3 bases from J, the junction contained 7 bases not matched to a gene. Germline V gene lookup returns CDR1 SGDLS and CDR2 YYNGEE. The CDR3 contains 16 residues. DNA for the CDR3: TGTGCCAGCAGCGTAGAAGGGACAGGGATAATCTACGAGCAGTACTTC. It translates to CASSVEGTGIIYEQYF.

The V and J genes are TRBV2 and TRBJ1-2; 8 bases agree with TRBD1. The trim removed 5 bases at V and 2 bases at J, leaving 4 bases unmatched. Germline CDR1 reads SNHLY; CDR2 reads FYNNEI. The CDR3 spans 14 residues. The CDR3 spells CASSPGQGNYGYTF. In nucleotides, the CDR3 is TGTGCCAGCAGTCCCGGACAGGGAAACTATGGCTACACCTTC.

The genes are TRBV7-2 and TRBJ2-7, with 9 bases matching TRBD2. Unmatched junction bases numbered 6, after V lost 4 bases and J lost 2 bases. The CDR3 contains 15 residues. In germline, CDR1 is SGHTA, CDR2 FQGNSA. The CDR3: CASSYSGGETYEQYF. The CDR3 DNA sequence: TGTGCCAGCAGCTATAGCGGGGGAGAGACCTACGAGCAGTACTTC.

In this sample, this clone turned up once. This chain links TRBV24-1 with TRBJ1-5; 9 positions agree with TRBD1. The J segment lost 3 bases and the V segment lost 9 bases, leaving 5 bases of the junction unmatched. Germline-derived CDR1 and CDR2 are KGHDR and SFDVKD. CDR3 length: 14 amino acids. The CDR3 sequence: CATAGQGNNQPQHF. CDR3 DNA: TGTGCCACCGCGGGACAGGGCAACAATCAGCCCCAGCATTTT.

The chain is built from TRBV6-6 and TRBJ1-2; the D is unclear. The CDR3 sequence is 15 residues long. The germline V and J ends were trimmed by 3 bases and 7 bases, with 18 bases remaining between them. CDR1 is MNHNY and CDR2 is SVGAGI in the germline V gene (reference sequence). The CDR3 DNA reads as TGTGCCAGCAGTTATCTCCCGCCTCTCGAGGGTGGCTACACCTTC. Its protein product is CASSYLPPLEGGYTF.

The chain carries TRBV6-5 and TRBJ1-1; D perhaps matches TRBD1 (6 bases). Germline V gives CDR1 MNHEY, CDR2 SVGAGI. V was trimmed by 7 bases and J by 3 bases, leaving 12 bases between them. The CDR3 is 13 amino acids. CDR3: CASTYRDHTEAFF. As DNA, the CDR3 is TGTGCCAGCACCTACAGGGATCACACTGAAGCTTTCTTT.

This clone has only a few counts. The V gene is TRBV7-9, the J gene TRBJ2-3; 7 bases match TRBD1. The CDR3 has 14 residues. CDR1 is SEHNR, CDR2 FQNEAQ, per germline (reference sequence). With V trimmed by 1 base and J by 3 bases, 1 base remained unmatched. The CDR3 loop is CASSLVGQTDTQYF. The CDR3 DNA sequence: TGTGCCAGCAGCTTAGTGGGACAGACAGATACGCAGTATTTT.

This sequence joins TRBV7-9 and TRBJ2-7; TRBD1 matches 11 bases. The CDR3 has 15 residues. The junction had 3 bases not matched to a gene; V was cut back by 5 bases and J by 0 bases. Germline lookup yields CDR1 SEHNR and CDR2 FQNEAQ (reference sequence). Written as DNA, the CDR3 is TGTGCCAGCAGCCATGGGACAGGGGGCTCCTACGAGCAGTACTTC. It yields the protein CASSHGTGGSYEQYF.

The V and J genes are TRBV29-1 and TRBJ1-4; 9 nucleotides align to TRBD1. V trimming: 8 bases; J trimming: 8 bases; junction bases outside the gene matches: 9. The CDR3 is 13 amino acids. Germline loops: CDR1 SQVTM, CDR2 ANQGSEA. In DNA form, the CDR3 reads TGCAGCACAAAGACAGGGGGTTCCGAAAAACTGTTTTTT. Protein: CSTKTGGSEKLFF.

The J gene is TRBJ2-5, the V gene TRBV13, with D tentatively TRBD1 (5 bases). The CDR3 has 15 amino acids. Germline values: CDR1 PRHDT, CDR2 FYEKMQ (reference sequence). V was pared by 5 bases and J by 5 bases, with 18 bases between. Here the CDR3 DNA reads TGTGCCAGCAGCCATCGACAGAGTTTAGGGGAGACCCAGTACTTC. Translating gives CASSHRQSLGETQYF.

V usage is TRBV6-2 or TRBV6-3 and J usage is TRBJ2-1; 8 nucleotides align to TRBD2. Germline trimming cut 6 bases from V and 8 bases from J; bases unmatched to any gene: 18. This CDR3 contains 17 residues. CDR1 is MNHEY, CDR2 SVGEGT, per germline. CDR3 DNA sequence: TGTGCCAGCAGCCCATTGTCTGGCCGGGGGGGAGCCCATGAGCAGTTCTTC. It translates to CASSPLSGRGGAHEQFF.

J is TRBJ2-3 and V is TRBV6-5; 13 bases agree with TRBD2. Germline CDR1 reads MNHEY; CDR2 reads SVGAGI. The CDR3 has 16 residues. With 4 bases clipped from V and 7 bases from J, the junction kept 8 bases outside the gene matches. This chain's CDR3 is CASSLTSGGSLHTQYF. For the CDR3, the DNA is TGTGCCAGCAGTTTGACTAGCGGGGGGAGTTTACATACGCAGTATTTT.

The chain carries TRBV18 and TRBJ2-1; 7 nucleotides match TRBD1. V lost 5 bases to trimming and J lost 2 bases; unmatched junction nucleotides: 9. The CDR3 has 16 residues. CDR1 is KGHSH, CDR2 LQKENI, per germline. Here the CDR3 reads CASSSPGQSPYNEQFF. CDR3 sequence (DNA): TGTGCCAGCTCATCGCCGGGACAGAGTCCCTACAATGAGCAGTTCTTC.

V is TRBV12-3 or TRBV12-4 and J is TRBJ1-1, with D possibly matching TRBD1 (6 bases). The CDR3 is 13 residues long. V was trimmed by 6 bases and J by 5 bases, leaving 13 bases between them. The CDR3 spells CASSLDRFTEAFF. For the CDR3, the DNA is TGTGCCAGCAGCCTGGACAGATTTACTGAAGCTTTCTTT.

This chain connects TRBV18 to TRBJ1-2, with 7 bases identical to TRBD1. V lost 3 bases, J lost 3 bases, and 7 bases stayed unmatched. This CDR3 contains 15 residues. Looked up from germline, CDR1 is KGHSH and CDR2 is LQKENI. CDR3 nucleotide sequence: TGTGCCAGCTCACCGATACAGGGGAGCGACTATGGCTACACCTTC. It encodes CASSPIQGSDYGYTF.

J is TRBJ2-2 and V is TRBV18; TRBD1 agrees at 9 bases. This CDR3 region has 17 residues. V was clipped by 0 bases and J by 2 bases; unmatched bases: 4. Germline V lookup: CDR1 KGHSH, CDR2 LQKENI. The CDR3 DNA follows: TGTGCCAGCTCACCACCGGGACAGGGAACCAACACCGGGGAGCTGTTTTTT. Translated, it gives CASSPPGQGTNTGELFF.

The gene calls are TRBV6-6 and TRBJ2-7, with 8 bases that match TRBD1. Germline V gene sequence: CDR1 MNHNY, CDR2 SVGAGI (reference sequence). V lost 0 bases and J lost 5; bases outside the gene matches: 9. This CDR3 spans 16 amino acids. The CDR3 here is CASSYSRQGARNEQYF. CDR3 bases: TGTGCCAGCAGTTACTCGAGGCAGGGGGCAAGAAACGAGCAGTACTTC.

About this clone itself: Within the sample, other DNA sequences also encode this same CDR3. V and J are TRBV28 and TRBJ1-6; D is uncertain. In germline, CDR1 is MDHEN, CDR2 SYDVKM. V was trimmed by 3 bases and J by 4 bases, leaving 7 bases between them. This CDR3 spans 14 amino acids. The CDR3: CASSFGGYNSPLHF. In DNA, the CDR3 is TGTGCCAGCAGTTTTGGCGGGTATAATTCACCCCTCCACTTT.

The CDR3 bases are TGTGCCAGTAGTTTGACAGGGAGCACTGAAGCTTTCTTT. Translation: CASSLTGSTEAFF. The chain carries TRBV19 and TRBJ1-1, with 7 bases fitting TRBD1. The V and J ends lost 5 bases and 4 bases, in that order; junction bases with no gene match: 4. The V gene's germline CDR1 is LNHDA and CDR2 SQIVND (reference sequence). The CDR3 has 13 amino acids. The whole variable domain, remainder taken from reference TRBV19 and TRBJ1-1, is DGGITQSPKYLFRKEGQNVTLSCEQNLNHDAMYWYRQDPGQGLRLIYYSQIVNDFQKGDIAEGYSVSREKKESFPLTVTSAQKNPTAFYLCASSLTGSTEAFFGQGTRLTVV.

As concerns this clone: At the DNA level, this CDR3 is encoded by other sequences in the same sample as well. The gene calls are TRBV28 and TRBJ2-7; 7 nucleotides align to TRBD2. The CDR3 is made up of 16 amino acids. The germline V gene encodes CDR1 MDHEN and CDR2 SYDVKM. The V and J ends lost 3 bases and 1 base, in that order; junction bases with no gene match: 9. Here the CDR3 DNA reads TGTGCCAGCAGTTTTGGTGGGGGGGACGGGTCCTACGAGCAGTACTTC. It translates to CASSFGGGDGSYEQYF.

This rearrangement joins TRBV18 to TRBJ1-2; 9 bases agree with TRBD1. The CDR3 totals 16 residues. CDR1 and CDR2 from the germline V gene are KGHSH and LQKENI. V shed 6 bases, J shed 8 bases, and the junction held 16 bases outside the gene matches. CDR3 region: CASSLSGTGSFDGYTF. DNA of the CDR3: TGTGCCAGCTCGCTCTCCGGGACAGGGAGTTTCGACGGCTACACCTTC.

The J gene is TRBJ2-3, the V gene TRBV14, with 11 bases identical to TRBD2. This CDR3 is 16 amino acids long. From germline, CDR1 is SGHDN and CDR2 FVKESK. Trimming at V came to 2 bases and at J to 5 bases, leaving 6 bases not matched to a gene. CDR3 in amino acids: CASSQRLAGGRDTQYF. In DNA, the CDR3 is TGTGCCAGCAGCCAACGGCTAGCGGGGGGACGAGATACGCAGTATTTT.

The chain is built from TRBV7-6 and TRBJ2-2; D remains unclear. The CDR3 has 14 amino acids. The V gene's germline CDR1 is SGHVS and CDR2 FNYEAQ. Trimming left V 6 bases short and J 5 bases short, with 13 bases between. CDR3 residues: CASSSGRRTGELFF. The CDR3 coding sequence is TGTGCCAGCAGTTCCGGCCGGCGGACCGGGGAGCTGTTTTTT.

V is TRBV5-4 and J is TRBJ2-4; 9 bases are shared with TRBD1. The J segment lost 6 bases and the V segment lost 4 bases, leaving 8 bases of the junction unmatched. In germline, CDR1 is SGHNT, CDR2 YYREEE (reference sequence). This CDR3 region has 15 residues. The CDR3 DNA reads TGTGCCAGCAGCCCTAGAACAGGGGGCGCAAACATTCAGTACTTC. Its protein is CASSPRTGGANIQYF.

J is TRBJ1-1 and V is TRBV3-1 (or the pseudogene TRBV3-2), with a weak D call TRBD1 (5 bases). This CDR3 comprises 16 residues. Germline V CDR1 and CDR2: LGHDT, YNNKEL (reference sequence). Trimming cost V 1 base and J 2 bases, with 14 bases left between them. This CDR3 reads CASSQGPGDFNTEAFF. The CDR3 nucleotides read TGTGCCAGCAGCCAAGGACCCGGGGACTTTAACACTGAAGCTTTCTTT.

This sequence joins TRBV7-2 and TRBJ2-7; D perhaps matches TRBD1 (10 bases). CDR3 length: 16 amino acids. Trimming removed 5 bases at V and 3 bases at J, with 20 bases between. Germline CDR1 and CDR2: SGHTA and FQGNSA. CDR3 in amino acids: CASSPAGGDRGYEQYF. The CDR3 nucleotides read TGTGCCAGCAGCCCGGCGGGGGGGGACAGGGGCTACGAGCAGTACTTC.

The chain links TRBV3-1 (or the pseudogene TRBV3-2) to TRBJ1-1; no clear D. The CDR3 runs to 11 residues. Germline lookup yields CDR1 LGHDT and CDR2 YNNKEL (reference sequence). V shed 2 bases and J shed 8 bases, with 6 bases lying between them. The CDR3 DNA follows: TGTGCCAGCAGCCAATTCCAAGAAGCTTTCTTT. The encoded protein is CASSQFQEAFF.

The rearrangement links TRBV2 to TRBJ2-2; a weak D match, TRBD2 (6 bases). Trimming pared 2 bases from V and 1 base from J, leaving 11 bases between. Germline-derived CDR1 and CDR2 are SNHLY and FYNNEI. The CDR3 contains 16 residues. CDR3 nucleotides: TGTGCCAGCAGTGAACAGGGACTCAAGAACACCGGGGAGCTGTTTTTT. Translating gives CASSEQGLKNTGELFF.